One sample yielded the 25 T cell receptor beta chains listed below, sequenced in a study of T-cell reconstitution after alpha-beta-depleted transplantation in children. For TCRbeta, the library was prepared with unique molecular identifiers. TCRdb re-derived calls from the PCR reads in MiXCR, one entry per CDR3 protein. The sample has roughly 200,000 distinct CDR3 sequences, approximately 7% seen once. Sequenced here: PBMCs from the stem cell graft donor, sampled from the stem cell graft. The receptors come from a human donor who donated a stem cell graft to a child with Wiskott-Aldrich syndrome.

The chain uses TRBV3-1 and TRBJ2-7, with 8 bases that match TRBD1. The CDR3 has 19 residues. From germline, CDR1 is LGHDT and CDR2 YNNKEL (reference sequence). Losses at the gene ends were 11 bases for V and 4 bases for J; bases not matched to a gene: 28. The CDR3 reads CALSSGAGGILLSSYEQYF. CDR3 sequence (DNA): TGTGCCCTCAGTTCAGGTGCAGGGGGCATTTTATTAAGTTCGTACGAGCAGTACTTC.

At least ten counts were recorded for this clonotype. This sequence joins TRBV12-3 or TRBV12-4 and TRBJ2-1; 7 nucleotides align to TRBD2. Germline trimming cut 6 bases from V and 0 bases from J; bases unmatched to any gene: 5. The CDR3 totals 15 residues. CDR3: CASRPGLSSYNEQFF. The CDR3, as DNA: TGTGCCAGCAGACCGGGACTATCCTCCTACAATGAGCAGTTCTTC.

This clonotype was observed many times. The rearrangement joins TRBV6-5 to TRBJ1-1, with 7 bases that match TRBD1. CDR1 and CDR2 from the germline V gene are MNHEY and SVGAGI. The CDR3 loop spans 15 amino acids. The J segment lost 5 bases and the V segment lost 6 bases, leaving 12 bases of the junction unmatched. DNA for the CDR3: TGTGCCAGCAGCCCTCTACAGGGGTTTGATACTGAAGCTTTCTTT. Its protein product is CASSPLQGFDTEAFF.

In this sample, this clonotype turned up many times. This sequence joins TRBV7-7 and TRBJ2-1, with D perhaps assigned TRBD1 or TRBD2 (6 bases each). Trimming shortened V by 5 bases and J by 9 bases, and 14 bases separated the two germline ends. The CDR3 contains 13 residues. The germline CDR1 and CDR2 sequences are SSHAT and FNYEAQ (reference sequence). In DNA, the CDR3 is TGTGCCAGCAGCCCAATAGGGGGGAGTGAGCAGTTCTTC. Translation gives CASSPIGGSEQFF.

This clonotype was seen repeatedly, ten times or more. The chain combines TRBV12-3 or TRBV12-4 with TRBJ2-7; D tentatively reads TRBD1 or TRBD2 (5 bases each). V dropped 3 bases and J dropped 1 base, with 10 bases sitting between them. The CDR3 covers 14 residues. In DNA form, the CDR3 reads TGTGCCAGCAGTTTTGTGGGGGAGTCCTACGAGCAGTACTTC. Encoded protein: CASSFVGESYEQYF.

In the case of this clonotype: A read error is possible here, since a much larger clone lies one base away. The rearrangement joins TRBV20-1 to TRBJ2-7, with D maybe TRBD2 (6 bases). Germline V CDR1 and CDR2: DFQATT, SNEGSKA (reference sequence). V lost 3 bases to trimming and J lost 6 bases, with 12 bases between them. The CDR3 has 12 amino acids. The CDR3 sequence: CSASGEVPEQYF. The CDR3 DNA sequence: TGCAGTGCTAGCGGGGAGGTCCCCGAGCAGTACTTC.

This clonotype occurred many times. Here the CDR3 reads CASSPRGGQKVNEQYF. In nucleotides, the CDR3 is TGTGCCAGCAGCCCCCGGGGCGGCCAGAAGGTCAACGAGCAGTACTTC. The chain recombines TRBV7-9 with TRBJ2-7; D may be TRBD1 or TRBD2 (5 bases each). Trimming cost V 5 bases and J 5 bases, with 22 bases left between them. The CDR3 runs 16 residues. Germline values: CDR1 SEHNR, CDR2 FQNEAQ (reference sequence).

The chain carries TRBV18 and TRBJ2-7; 13 bases agree with TRBD2. J was trimmed by 7 bases and V by 2 bases; bases with no gene match: 8. Germline-derived CDR1 and CDR2 are KGHSH and LQKENI. The CDR3 runs to 16 residues. This chain's CDR3 is CASSPSGLAGVVEQYF. CDR3 sequence (DNA): TGTGCCAGCTCACCATCCGGACTAGCGGGAGTAGTAGAGCAGTACTTC.

In its sample, this clonotype was seen many times. The CDR3 nucleotides read TGCGCCAGCAGCTTGACAGGAACTACCTACGAGCAGTACTTC. This codes for CASSLTGTTYEQYF. The chain is built from TRBV5-1 and TRBJ2-7, with D possibly matching TRBD1 (5 bases). Trimming pared 1 base from V and 2 bases from J, leaving 10 bases between. This CDR3 contains 14 residues. CDR1 SGHRS and CDR2 YFSETQ come from the germline V gene.

This clonotype has at least ten counts. V gene TRBV20-1 combines with J gene TRBJ2-7; tentative D call: TRBD2 (5 bases). Germline V gene lookup returns CDR1 DFQATT and CDR2 SNEGSKA (reference sequence). The CDR3 has 12 residues. V was trimmed by 6 bases and J by 5 bases, leaving 14 bases between them. CDR3 bases: TGCAGTGCCGCGGGTCCCCTCCACGAGCAGTACTTC. Its protein product is CSAAGPLHEQYF.

This clonotype was recorded many times. J is TRBJ2-1 and V is TRBV24-1; D not certain. Trimming stripped 3 bases from V and 4 bases from J, with 12 bases between. This CDR3 has 15 residues. Germline lookup yields CDR1 KGHDR and CDR2 SFDVKD. The CDR3 DNA reads as TGTGCCACCAGTGATGCCGAGGTTGGTTACAATGAGCAGTTCTTC. Translation gives CATSDAEVGYNEQFF.

Many counts were recorded for this clonotype. The chain carries TRBV29-1 and TRBJ2-1; 15 nucleotides line up with TRBD2. The CDR3 spans 16 residues. Germline V gene data show CDR1 as SQVTM and CDR2 as ANQGSEA. Trimming removed 6 bases from V and 1 base from J; junction bases left unmatched: 4. DNA for the CDR3: TGCAGCGTACTCGGACTAGCGGGGGGGTCCTACAATGAGCAGTTCTTC. Encoded protein: CSVLGLAGGSYNEQFF.

This clonotype came up a few times. V usage is TRBV18 and J usage is TRBJ2-6; 10 nucleotides align to TRBD1. The germline CDR1 and CDR2 sequences are KGHSH and LQKENI. CDR3 size: 17 residues. J lost 2 bases, V lost 6 bases, and 7 bases had no gene match. CDR3: CASSPIGQGAGANVLTF. As DNA, the CDR3 is TGTGCCAGCTCCCCTATTGGACAGGGGGCTGGGGCCAACGTCCTGACTTTC.

The chain uses TRBV5-1 and TRBJ1-2; 11 bases agree with TRBD1. V was pared by 3 bases and J by 8 bases, with 3 bases of the junction left unmatched. The CDR3 runs to 13 residues. CDR1 is SGHRS, CDR2 YFSETQ, per germline. CDR3 sequence reads: CASSYRTGGGYTF. Here the CDR3 DNA reads TGCGCCAGCAGCTATAGGACAGGGGGCGGCTACACCTTC.

This clonotype has a count of ten or more. The chain recombines TRBV20-1 with TRBJ2-1; no clear D gene. V dropped 1 base and J dropped 7 bases, with 11 bases sitting between them. The germline CDR1 and CDR2 sequences are DFQATT and SNEGSKA (reference sequence). The CDR3 extends over 13 amino acids. The CDR3 spells CSARVGYHNEQFF. The CDR3 DNA sequence: TGCAGTGCTAGAGTCGGCTACCATAATGAGCAGTTCTTC.

This clonotype was found a few times. The gene calls are TRBV7-2 and TRBJ2-1; D assignment may be TRBD1 or TRBD2 (6 bases each). V lost 4 bases and J 6 bases, leaving 16 bases between the germline ends. Per germline, CDR1 SGHTA and CDR2 FQGNSA. The CDR3 sequence is 15 residues long. This chain's CDR3 is CASSSTLRGVNEQFF. The CDR3 DNA follows: TGTGCCAGCAGCTCTACCCTTAGGGGGGTCAATGAGCAGTTCTTC.

V gene TRBV2 combines with J gene TRBJ2-5; no clear D gene. The CDR3 is 13 amino acids. The V gene's germline CDR1 is SNHLY and CDR2 FYNNEI. V lost 3 bases and J 5 bases, leaving 10 bases between the germline ends. The CDR3 DNA reads TGTGCCAGCAGTGATCAGGTCGGGGAGACCCAGTACTTC. It translates to CASSDQVGETQYF.

Only a few counts were recorded for this clonotype. The rearrangement links TRBV20-1 to TRBJ2-1; D remains ambiguous. The germline CDR1 and CDR2 sequences are DFQATT and SNEGSKA (reference sequence). The CDR3 runs 12 residues. The germline V and J ends were trimmed by 0 bases and 15 bases, with 15 bases remaining between them. In nucleotides, the CDR3 is TGCAGTGCTAGAGATACAGTGAGTGGTGCGTTCTTC. Residues: CSARDTVSGAFF.

This clonotype was seen more than once but under ten times. The chain combines TRBV5-1 with TRBJ2-3; D remains ambiguous. V dropped 0 bases and J dropped 1 base, with 6 bases sitting between them. The CDR3 spans 14 residues. The germline V gene encodes CDR1 SGHRS and CDR2 YFSETQ. DNA for the CDR3: TGCGCCAGCAGCTTGGAGCTTGGCACAGATACGCAGTATTTT. As protein: CASSLELGTDTQYF.

This clonotype was found many times. The genes are TRBV4-3 and TRBJ1-4; 7 nucleotides match TRBD1. V shed 0 bases and J 6 bases; nucleotides not matched to a gene: 10. The germline gives CDR1 LGHNA, CDR2 YSLEER. This CDR3 is 17 amino acids long. CDR3 residues: CASSQDLVTGWDEKLFF. The CDR3 coding sequence is TGCGCCAGCAGCCAAGATTTGGTGACAGGGTGGGATGAAAAACTGTTTTTT.

This clonotype has a count of ten or more. This chain joins TRBV24-1 and TRBJ2-1; TRBD2 matches 12 bases. Germline CDR1 KGHDR, CDR2 SFDVKD. There are 18 residues in the CDR3. The ends lost 0 bases at V and 7 bases at J; junction bases unmatched: 9. The CDR3 DNA follows: TGTGCCACCAGTGATTTGCCGCTAGCGGGGGGGTTTGGTAATGAGCAGTTCTTC. Its translation: CATSDLPLAGGFGNEQFF.

This clonotype appeared a few times. The V and J genes are TRBV5-1 and TRBJ2-7; no clear D. The CDR3 contains 14 residues. Per the germline V gene, CDR1 is SGHRS and CDR2 is YFSETQ. V was shortened by 0 bases and J by 3 bases, with 10 bases between the two germline ends. The CDR3 DNA is TGCGCCAGCAGCTTGGACGGAAAGAGCTACGAGCAGTACTTC. Translating gives CASSLDGKSYEQYF.

The sample holds many counts of this clonotype. This chain connects TRBV7-9 to TRBJ2-3; D might be TRBD2 (5 bases). The germline V and J ends were trimmed by 5 bases and 6 bases, with 18 bases remaining between them. Germline CDR1 and CDR2: SEHNR and FQNEAQ (reference sequence). This CDR3 comprises 15 residues. This CDR3 reads CASSTRPGIGDTQYF. The DNA for the CDR3 is TGTGCCAGCAGCACCAGACCGGGGATTGGGGATACGCAGTATTTT.

This clonotype was observed many times. J is TRBJ1-2 and V is TRBV7-9, with 7 bases matching TRBD1. J lost 9 bases, V lost 5 bases, and 6 bases had no gene match. This CDR3 has 12 residues. Looked up from germline, CDR1 is SEHNR and CDR2 is FQNEAQ (reference sequence). CDR3 sequence: CASSGQDSRYTF. DNA of the CDR3: TGTGCCAGCAGCGGACAGGACTCGCGCTACACCTTC.

The chain employs TRBV4-3 and TRBJ1-2; the D gene is possibly TRBD1 (5 bases). Deletions cut 0 bases from V and 8 bases from J, with 19 bases between. The CDR3 is 16 amino acids. Germline V gives CDR1 LGHNA, CDR2 YSLEER. The CDR3 here is CASSQDYNTGASGYTF. The CDR3 coding sequence is TGCGCCAGCAGCCAAGATTATAACACCGGGGCTTCGGGCTACACCTTC.